One and the same sample provided the 3 T cell receptor beta chains below, sequenced in a study of CD8+ T cells in alopecia areata. RNA extraction and reverse transcription yielded cDNA as sequencing template. The repertoire was sequenced with immunoSEQ multiplex PCR; TCRdb's copy has only in-frame clones and lacks some. The top ten clones hold nearly 6.5% of a sample with roughly 150,000 clones, roughly 64% of them seen once. The sample in question was CD4+ T cells sorted from blood, obtained at week 0. The origin of the receptors is a human donor with alopecia areata.

This chain links TRBV11-2 with TRBJ1-1; D is undetermined. The CDR3 covers 13 residues. The germline V gene encodes CDR1 SGHAT and CDR2 FQNNGV. The V end was cut by 5 bases, the J end by 1 base, with 8 bases between. The CDR3 sequence is CASSVTENTEAFF. The CDR3 nucleotides read TGTGCCAGCAGCGTTACAGAGAACACTGAAGCTTTCTTT.

This chain joins TRBV30 and TRBJ2-5, with D possibly being TRBD1 or TRBD2 (5 bases each). Germline CDR1 GTSNPN, CDR2 SVGIG (reference sequence). The CDR3 loop spans 14 amino acids. CDR3 residues: CARNSGPNGETQYF. In DNA, the CDR3 is TGTGCGCGGAACTCGGGGCCTAACGGAGAGACCCAGTACTTC.

The J gene is TRBJ2-3, the V gene TRBV5-4; TRBD1 or TRBD2 may be the D gene (6 bases each). Trimming took 2 bases from V and 6 from J, leaving 16 bases between them. CDR3 length: 15 residues. Germline V CDR1 and CDR2: SGHNT, YYREEE (reference sequence). CDR3 sequence (DNA): TGTGCCAGCAGCTTTGGTCAGGGGAGGATGGATACGCAGTATTTT. Encoded protein: CASSFGQGRMDTQYF.